This T cell receptor beta chain was recovered during a study of cytotoxic CD8 clonotypes in ibrutinib-treated CLL. Study at large: Within the patient group, under 12 were relapsed/refractory and about 15 treatment-naive, and 17 were IGHV unmutated. Samples yielded averages of 200,000 to 300,000 productive templates and about 89,000 productive rearrangements. Study observations and caveats: Timing of sampling differed between sustained-remission and progressing patients. Clonality increased with ibrutinib response but returned toward baseline at progression.

Method: immunoSEQ multiplex PCR; TCRdb's copy keeps in-frame clones and lacks some. The table lists over 120,000 clones, about 80% of them singletons. Comment on this clone: Its specificity is not known.

The material sequenced was PBMCs, taken after 24 months of ibrutinib treatment. This TCR came from a human donor with chronic lymphocytic leukemia.

The CDR3 region is CASSGGATRWADTQYF. The CDR3 DNA is TGTGCCAGCAGCGGGGGGGCCACTAGGTGGGCAGATACGCAGTATTTT. The chain employs TRBV7-9 and TRBJ2-3, with TRBD2 as a possible D gene (7 bases). Per germline, CDR1 SEHNR and CDR2 FQNEAQ (reference sequence). The germline V and J ends were trimmed by 5 bases and 4 bases, with 19 bases remaining between them. The CDR3 is 16 amino acids. Drawing the rest from reference TRBV7-9 and TRBJ2-3, the complete variable domain is DTGVSQNPRHKITKRGQNVTFRCDPISEHNRLYWYRQTLGQGPEFLTYFQNEAQLEKSRLLSDRFSAERPKGSFSTLEIQRTEQGDSAMYLCASSGGATRWADTQYFGPGTRLTVL.